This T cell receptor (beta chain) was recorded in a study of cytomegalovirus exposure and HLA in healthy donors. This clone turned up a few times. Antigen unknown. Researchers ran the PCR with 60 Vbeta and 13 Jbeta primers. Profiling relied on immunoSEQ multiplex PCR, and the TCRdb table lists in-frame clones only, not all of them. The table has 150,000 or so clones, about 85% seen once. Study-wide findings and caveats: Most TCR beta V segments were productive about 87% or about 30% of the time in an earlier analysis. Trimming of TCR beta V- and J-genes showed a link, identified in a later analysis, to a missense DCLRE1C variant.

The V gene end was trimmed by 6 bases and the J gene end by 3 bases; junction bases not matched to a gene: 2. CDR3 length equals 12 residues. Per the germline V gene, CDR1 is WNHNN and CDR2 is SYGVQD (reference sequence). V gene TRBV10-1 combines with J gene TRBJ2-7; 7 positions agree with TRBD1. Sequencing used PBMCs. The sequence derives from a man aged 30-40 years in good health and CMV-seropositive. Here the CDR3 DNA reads TGCGCCAGCAGCCGGGACAGCTACGAGCAGTACTTC. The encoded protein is CASSRDSYEQYF.